The entry that follows covers one TCR beta chain sequence. This sample stems from a study of cytomegalovirus exposure and HLA in healthy donors. The trim removed 8 bases at V and 6 bases at J, leaving 13 bases unmatched. Per the germline V gene, CDR1 is SGDLS and CDR2 is YYNGEE. This CDR3 spans 16 amino acids. The PCR ran on 60 Vbeta and 13 Jbeta primers. Clones were read by immunoSEQ multiplex PCR, and TCRdb kept only the in-frame ones, dropping some. The sample shows about 170,000 clones, approximately 84% of them seen only once. Sequencing was done on a sample of PBMCs. This TCR derives from a man aged 30-40 years in good health and CMV-seropositive. The J gene is TRBJ2-1, the V gene TRBV9, with 11 bases matching TRBD2. CDR3 bases: TGTGCCAGTGCGCTAGCGGGAGGCCCAGGGCGCAATGAGCAGTTCTTC. Its protein is CASALAGGPGRNEQFF.